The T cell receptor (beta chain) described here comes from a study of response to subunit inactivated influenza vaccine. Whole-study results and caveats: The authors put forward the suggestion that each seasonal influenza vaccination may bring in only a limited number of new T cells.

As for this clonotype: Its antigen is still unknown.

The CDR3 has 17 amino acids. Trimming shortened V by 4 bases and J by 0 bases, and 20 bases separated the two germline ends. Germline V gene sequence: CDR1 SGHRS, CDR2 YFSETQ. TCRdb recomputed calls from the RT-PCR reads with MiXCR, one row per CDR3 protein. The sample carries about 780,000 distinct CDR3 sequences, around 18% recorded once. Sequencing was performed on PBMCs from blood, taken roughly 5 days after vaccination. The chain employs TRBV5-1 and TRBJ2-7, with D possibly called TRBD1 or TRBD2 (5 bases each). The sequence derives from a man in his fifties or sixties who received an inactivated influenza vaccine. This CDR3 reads CASSPAPGQKNSYEQYF. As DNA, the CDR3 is TGCGCCAGCAGCCCGGCCCCGGGGCAGAAAAACTCCTACGAGCAGTACTTC.